The TCR beta chain described here comes from a study of T cell changes during pregnancy in multiple sclerosis. Generated by immunoSEQ multiplex PCR, the TCRdb table keeps only in-frame clones and is missing some. The sample shows fewer than 40,000 clones, roughly 88% of them seen only once. This CDR3 comprises 15 residues. The J segment lost 4 bases and the V segment lost 0 bases, leaving 6 bases of the junction unmatched. The germline V gene has CDR1 SEHNR and CDR2 FQNEAQ (reference sequence). V is TRBV7-9 and J is TRBJ2-7, with 7 bases fitting TRBD1. The sequenced sample was CD8+ T cells from peripheral blood mononuclear cells, obtained after pregnancy. This receptor was identified in a female donor with multiple sclerosis, enrolled in a pregnancy study. The CDR3 nucleotides are TGTGCCAGCAGCTTAGCCGGGACAGATAGATACGAGCAGTACTTC. This encodes CASSLAGTDRYEQYF.